Listed below are T cell receptor beta chains from one sample, sequenced in a study of regulatory T cells in long-lasting Graves disease. TCRdb used MiXCR to reprocess the multiplex PCR reads, holding one entry per CDR3 protein. The sample contains over 500,000 distinct CDR3 sequences, 16% of which appear only once. This sample was also put to use in a study of T cells in Graves' hyperthyroidism and ophthalmopathy.

Source: peripheral blood mononuclear cells (PBMCs), taken at new diagnosis, from a patient treated with antithyroid drugs. The receptor set was obtained from a man younger than 30 with Graves disease. The CDR3 runs from the conserved cysteine through the conserved F or W. Each record gives: V gene, CDR3 protein.

>TRBV7-9
CASSLVNTPDNEQFF
>TRBV7-9
CASSRTSGRYTGELFF
>TRBV7-3
CASSEGRINEQFF
>TRBV20-1
CSARASLGVNTGELFF
>TRBV27
CASSFQAPVTDTQYF
>TRBV7-3
CASSLARGSTDTQYF
>TRBV2
CASSEAGTGTFF
>TRBV3-1
CASSQVDTQYF
>TRBV9
CASSVEVGNNEQFF
>TRBV20-1
CSARDLGQGPQMSSYEQYF
>TRBV27
CASRQKTGTGGGEQYF
>TRBV4-1
CASSQVDGGTEAFF
>TRBV24-1
CATSDLQATDTQYF
>TRBV20-1
CSARRGSGAGYNEQFF
>TRBV4-1
CASSQATDSQPQHF
>TRBV7-2
CASSPSGLLSNQPQHF
>TRBV30
CAWSVPRWTEAFF
>TRBV6-1
CASRQTGGHQPQHF
>TRBV15
CATSMRGLAGGEEQFF
>TRBV6-1
CASSLLAGGLDTQYF
>TRBV5-8
CASSEENEKLFF
>TRBV7-9
CASSERTGGTDTQYF
>TRBV4-2
CASSQIAGGGPGELFF
>TRBV7-9
CASSPPLGPVDYEQYF
>TRBV10-3
CAISEPGAIASGYTF
>TRBV20-1
CSALGPGPTGELFF
>TRBV20-1
CSAPFRRANEKLFF
>TRBV6-4
CASSDPGGDTEAFF
>TRBV11-2
CASSLWDYVETQYF
>TRBV12-3/TRBV12-4
CASSLAGPLVAFF
>TRBV3-1
CASMDLTDTQYF
>TRBV5-1
CASRAEAPYEQYF
>TRBV20-1
CSARISQSANYGYTF
>TRBV28
CASSSPGGTGANVLTF
>TRBV5-1
CASSPAKGESGNTIYF
>TRBV7-8
CASSLSSGPRETQYF
>TRBV4-1
CASSQDGGSSLYNEQFF
>TRBV3-1
CASSQDSSGQGPGGYTF
>TRBV20-1
CSASRPSLGVQWEQFF
>TRBV24-1
CATSDGQGYGPQHF
>TRBV20-1
CSAPRSGPSASGNTIYF
>TRBV11-1
CASRINNEQFF
>TRBV11-2
CASSFWGQGASYEQYF
>TRBV28
CASSLGGGNTEAFF
>TRBV20-1
CSARAGHPNTEAFF
>TRBV6-1
CASTDRDPGSGDTQYF
>TRBV18
CASSPRVEEPQHF
>TRBV7-7
CASSFNSGREYEQYF
>TRBV5-6
CASLSVMNTEAFF
>TRBV10-3
CAIRGLAGAGELFF